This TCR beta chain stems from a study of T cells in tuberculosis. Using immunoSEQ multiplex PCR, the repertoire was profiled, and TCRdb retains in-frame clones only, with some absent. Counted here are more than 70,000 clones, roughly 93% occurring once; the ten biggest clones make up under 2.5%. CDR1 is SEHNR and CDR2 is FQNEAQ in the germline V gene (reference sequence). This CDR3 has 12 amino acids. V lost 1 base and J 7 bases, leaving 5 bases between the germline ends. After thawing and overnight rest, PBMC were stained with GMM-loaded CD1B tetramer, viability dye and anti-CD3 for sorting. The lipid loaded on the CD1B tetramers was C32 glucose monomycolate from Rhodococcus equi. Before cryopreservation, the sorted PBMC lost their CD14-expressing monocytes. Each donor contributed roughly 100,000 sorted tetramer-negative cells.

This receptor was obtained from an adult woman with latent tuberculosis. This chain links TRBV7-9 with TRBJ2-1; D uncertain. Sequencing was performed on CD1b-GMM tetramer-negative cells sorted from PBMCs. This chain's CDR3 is CASSLERNEQFF. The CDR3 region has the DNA TGTGCCAGCAGCTTAGAGCGTAATGAGCAGTTCTTC.